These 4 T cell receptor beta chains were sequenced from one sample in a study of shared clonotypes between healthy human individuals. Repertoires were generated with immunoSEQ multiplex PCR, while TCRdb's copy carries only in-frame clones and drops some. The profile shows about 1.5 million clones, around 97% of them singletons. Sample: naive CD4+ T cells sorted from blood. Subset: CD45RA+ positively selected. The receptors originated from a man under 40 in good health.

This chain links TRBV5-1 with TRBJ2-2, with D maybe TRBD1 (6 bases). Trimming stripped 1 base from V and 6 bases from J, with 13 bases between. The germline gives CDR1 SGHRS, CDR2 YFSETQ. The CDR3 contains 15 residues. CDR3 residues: CASSLRRNRAGELFF. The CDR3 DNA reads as TGCGCCAGCAGCTTGCGGCGAAACAGGGCCGGGGAGCTGTTTTTT.

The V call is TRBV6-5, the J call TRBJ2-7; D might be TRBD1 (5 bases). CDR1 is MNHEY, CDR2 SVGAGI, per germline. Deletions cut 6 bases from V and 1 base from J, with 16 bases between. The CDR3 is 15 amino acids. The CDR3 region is CASRKGSGISYEQYF. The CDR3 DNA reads TGTGCCAGCAGAAAGGGGTCAGGTATTTCCTACGAGCAGTACTTC.

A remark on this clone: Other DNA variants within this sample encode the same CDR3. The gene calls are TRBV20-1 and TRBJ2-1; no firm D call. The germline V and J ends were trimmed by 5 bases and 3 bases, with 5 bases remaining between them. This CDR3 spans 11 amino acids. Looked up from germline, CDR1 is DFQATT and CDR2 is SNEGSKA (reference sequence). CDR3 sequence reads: CSAPGYNEQFF. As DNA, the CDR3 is TGCAGTGCTCCAGGCTACAATGAGCAGTTCTTC.

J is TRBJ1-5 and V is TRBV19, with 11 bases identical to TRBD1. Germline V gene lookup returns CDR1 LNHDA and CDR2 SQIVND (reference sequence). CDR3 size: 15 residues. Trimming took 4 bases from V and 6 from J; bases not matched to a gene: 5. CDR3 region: CASSTRTGGGQPQHF. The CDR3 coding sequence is TGTGCCAGTAGTACCAGGACAGGGGGCGGTCAGCCCCAGCATTTT.